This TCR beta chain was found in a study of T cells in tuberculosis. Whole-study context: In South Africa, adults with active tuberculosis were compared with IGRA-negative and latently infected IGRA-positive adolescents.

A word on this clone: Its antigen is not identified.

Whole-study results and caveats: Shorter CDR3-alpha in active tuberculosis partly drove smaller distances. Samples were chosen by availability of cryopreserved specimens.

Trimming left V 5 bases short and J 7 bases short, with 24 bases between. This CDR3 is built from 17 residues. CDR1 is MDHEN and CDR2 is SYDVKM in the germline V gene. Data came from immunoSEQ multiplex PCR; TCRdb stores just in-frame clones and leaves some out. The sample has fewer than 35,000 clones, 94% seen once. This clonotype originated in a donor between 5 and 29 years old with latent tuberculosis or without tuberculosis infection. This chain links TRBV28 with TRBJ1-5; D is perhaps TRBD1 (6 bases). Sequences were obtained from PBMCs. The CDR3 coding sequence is TGTGCCAGCAGTACACCTCCCGGGACACCCGCCAGACAGCCCCAGCATTTT. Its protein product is CASSTPPGTPARQPQHF.